Described below is a single T cell receptor beta chain sequence and its context. It was with 60 Vbeta and 13 Jbeta primers that the PCR ran. Generated by immunoSEQ multiplex PCR, the TCRdb table keeps only in-frame clones and is missing some. The table shows some 150,000 clones, with more than 75% occurring only once. The V and J ends lost 1 base and 6 bases, in that order; junction bases with no gene match: 4. Germline values: CDR1 SGHRS, CDR2 YFSETQ. This CDR3 has 14 amino acids. This record belongs to a study of cytomegalovirus exposure and HLA in healthy donors. Sequences were obtained from PBMCs. The sequence came from a male donor in good health and CMV-seronegative. This chain uses TRBV5-1 with TRBJ2-1; 7 bases line up with TRBD1. The CDR3 spells CASSLLTGTNEQFF. In DNA form, the CDR3 reads TGCGCCAGCAGCTTGTTGACAGGGACCAATGAGCAGTTCTTC.